The 30 T cell receptor beta chains below come from one sample, sequenced in a study of long-term antiretroviral therapy in people with HIV. This was the immunoSEQ v3.0 assay at survey level. The repertoire was sequenced with immunoSEQ multiplex PCR; TCRdb's copy has only in-frame clones and lacks some. The profile shows 20,000 to 30,000 clones, approximately 95% of them singletons. The sequenced sample was unsorted PBMCs, obtained about 4.7 years after starting antiretroviral therapy. Receptors were obtained from a woman aged 50 to 60 with HIV.

CDR3 region: CASSGAGGPPDTQYF. The CDR3 nucleotides read TGTGCCAGTTCGGGAGCGGGAGGGCCTCCAGATACGCAGTATTTT. The V call is TRBV5-4, the J call TRBJ2-3; TRBD2 aligns across 10 bases. The trim removed 8 bases at V and 4 bases at J, leaving 10 bases unmatched. There are 15 residues in the CDR3. Germline V gene lookup returns CDR1 SGHNT and CDR2 YYREEE (reference sequence).

The rearrangement uses TRBV19 and TRBJ2-7, with 12 bases matching TRBD2. The CDR3 contains 16 residues. The V gene end was trimmed by 0 bases and the J gene end by 3 bases; junction bases not matched to a gene: 3. CDR1 and CDR2 (germline): LNHDA, SQIVND (reference sequence). The CDR3 nucleotides are TGTGCCAGTAGTATAGAAGGGACTAGCGGGTTCTACGAGCAGTACTTC. Amino acid sequence: CASSIEGTSGFYEQYF.

DNA for the CDR3: TGTGCCAGCAGCCCACAGCGGATAGTCGAGACCCAGTACTTC. This sequence encodes CASSPQRIVETQYF. The V gene is TRBV5-6, the J gene TRBJ2-5; D might be TRBD2 (5 bases). In germline, CDR1 is SGHDT, CDR2 YYEEEE. The CDR3 spans 14 residues. Deletions cut 4 bases from V and 5 bases from J, with 15 bases between.

This sequence joins TRBV27 and TRBJ2-3; no reliable D call. The CDR3 loop spans 14 amino acids. Per germline, CDR1 MNHEY and CDR2 SMNVEV (reference sequence). The ends were cut back, 2 bases at V and 2 bases at J, with 8 bases in the middle. The CDR3 DNA sequence: TGTGCCAGCAGTTTAAGGTACAACACAGATACGCAGTATTTT. This translates into CASSLRYNTDTQYF.

The rearrangement uses TRBV4-1 and TRBJ2-7; no clear D. Trimming removed 1 base from V and 2 bases from J, with 12 bases in between. Germline-derived CDR1 and CDR2 are MGHRA and YSYEKL. The CDR3 has 15 amino acids. The CDR3 reads CASSQVVPAPYEQYF. CDR3 coding DNA: TGCGCCAGCAGCCAAGTCGTACCGGCCCCCTACGAGCAGTACTTC.

This chain joins TRBV5-1 and TRBJ2-5; D is unclear. CDR1 is SGHRS, CDR2 YFSETQ, per germline. There are 14 residues in the CDR3. V was pared by 4 bases and J by 4 bases, with 14 bases between. The DNA of the CDR3 is TGCGCCAGCAGCCCCGGTTCAGAAGGAGAGACCCAGTACTTC. Protein sequence: CASSPGSEGETQYF.

This rearrangement joins TRBV5-1 to TRBJ2-1; 7 nucleotides align to TRBD2. Germline CDR1 and CDR2: SGHRS and YFSETQ. The trim removed 0 bases at V and 6 bases at J, leaving 6 bases unmatched. This CDR3 spans 15 amino acids. The CDR3 DNA follows: TGCGCCAGCAGCTTGGAGAGCGGGATAATCAATGAGCAGTTCTTC. It translates to CASSLESGIINEQFF.

The J gene is TRBJ2-6, the V gene TRBV19; D call uncertain. The germline V gene encodes CDR1 LNHDA and CDR2 SQIVND (reference sequence). V shed 3 bases and J shed 1 base, with 16 bases lying between them. The CDR3 is 18 amino acids. As DNA, the CDR3 is TGTGCCAGTAGTATCTGGGCCGGCGGCGGATCTGGGGCCAACGTCCTGACTTTC. It yields the protein CASSIWAGGGSGANVLTF.

DNA for the CDR3: TGTGCCAGCAGTTTCATCCCGGGACTAGCGGGAGCAATGTACAATGAGCAGTTCTTC. It yields the protein CASSFIPGLAGAMYNEQFF. The chain recombines TRBV27 with TRBJ2-1; 14 bases match TRBD2. The germline V gene encodes CDR1 MNHEY and CDR2 SMNVEV (reference sequence). The length of the CDR3 is 19 residues. The junction had 11 bases not matched to a gene; V was cut back by 3 bases and J by 4 bases.

V is TRBV15 and J is TRBJ1-5, with D possibly matching TRBD1 (5 bases). The CDR3 contains 16 residues. The V and J ends lost 1 base and 3 bases respectively, with 13 bases between them. Per germline, CDR1 LNHNV and CDR2 YYDKDF (reference sequence). CDR3 sequence (DNA): TGTGCCACCAGCAGAGTTGGCGGGGGTAACAATCAGCCCCAGCATTTT. Residues: CATSRVGGGNNQPQHF. Supplemented by reference TRBV15 and TRBJ1-5, the full variable domain reads DAMVIQNPRYQVTQFGKPVTLSCSQTLNHNVMYWYQQKSSQAPKLLFHYYDKDFNNEADTPDNFQSRRPNTSFCFLDIRSPGLGDTAMYLCATSRVGGGNNQPQHFGDGTRLSIL.

The J gene is TRBJ2-2, the V gene TRBV5-6, with TRBD2 matching 8 bases. Trimming at V came to 2 bases and at J to 7 bases, leaving 10 bases not matched to a gene. CDR1 and CDR2 from the germline V gene are SGHDT and YYEEEE. CDR3 length equals 16 residues. The CDR3 loop reads CASSFRSGRLFGELFF. The CDR3, as DNA: TGTGCCAGCAGCTTTAGGAGCGGGAGACTATTCGGGGAGCTGTTTTTT.

The rearrangement links TRBV28 to TRBJ1-1; D gene uncertain. Trimming left V 4 bases short and J 5 bases short, with 8 bases between. CDR3 length equals 12 residues. Germline assignment: CDR1 MDHEN and CDR2 SYDVKM. CDR3 protein: CASSSRRTEAFF. The CDR3 coding sequence is TGTGCCAGCAGTTCCCGGCGGACTGAAGCTTTCTTT.

This rearrangement joins TRBV4-3 to TRBJ2-1, with D unresolved. With 1 base removed from V and 4 bases from J, the gap between germline ends came to 11 bases. CDR3 length equals 15 residues. Per the germline V gene, CDR1 is LGHNA and CDR2 is YSLEER. The CDR3 sequence: CASSQALDLYNEQFF. CDR3 coding DNA: TGCGCCAGCAGCCAAGCTCTGGACCTATACAATGAGCAGTTCTTC.

This clone was seen more than once but under ten times. This chain links TRBV7-9 with TRBJ1-1; 8 bases are shared with TRBD1. CDR1 SEHNR and CDR2 FQNEAQ come from the germline V gene (reference sequence). V gave up 5 bases and J gave up 8 bases; unmatched junction bases: 4. The CDR3 covers 12 residues. DNA of the CDR3: TGTGCCAGCAGCCGACGGACAGGGGAAGCTTTCTTT. Residues: CASSRRTGEAFF.

The chain is built from TRBV6-1 and TRBJ2-1, with 12 bases that match TRBD2. The CDR3 is made up of 15 amino acids. V gave up 6 bases and J gave up 4 bases; unmatched junction bases: 4. Per germline, CDR1 MNHNS and CDR2 SASEGT. CDR3: CASSHLAGGYNEQFF. In DNA, the CDR3 is TGTGCCAGCAGCCATCTAGCGGGAGGGTACAATGAGCAGTTCTTC.

This clone was recorded only once. This chain connects TRBV7-6 to TRBJ2-5; 7 bases are a match to TRBD2. The CDR3 covers 15 residues. Germline CDR1 SGHVS, CDR2 FNYEAQ. Trimming took 0 bases from V and 4 from J; bases not matched to a gene: 5. As DNA, the CDR3 is TGTGCCAGCAGCTTAGCGGGAGGGCCGGGAGAGACCCAGTACTTC. Amino acid sequence: CASSLAGGPGETQYF.

The chain uses TRBV28 and TRBJ1-2; TRBD1 aligns across 7 bases. Looked up from germline, CDR1 is MDHEN and CDR2 is SYDVKM. Trimming at V came to 2 bases and at J to 8 bases, leaving 8 bases not matched to a gene. The length of the CDR3 is 14 residues. In DNA form, the CDR3 reads TGTGCCAGCAGTTTACCTACCAGGGGGAGGGGCTACACCTTC. Protein sequence: CASSLPTRGRGYTF.

This clone was detected only once. This chain links TRBV11-2 with TRBJ2-3; 8 nucleotides match TRBD2. The CDR3 totals 15 residues. Trimming at V came to 2 bases and at J to 4 bases, leaving 5 bases not matched to a gene. Germline V gene data show CDR1 as SGHAT and CDR2 as FQNNGV. This chain's CDR3 is CASSLFREGSDTQYF. Written as DNA, the CDR3 is TGTGCCAGCAGCTTATTCCGGGAGGGGTCAGATACGCAGTATTTT.

In DNA, the CDR3 is TGTGCCAGCAGCGCCTCAGGGGGCGGGTACGAGCAGTACTTC. Amino acid sequence: CASSASGGGYEQYF. The genes are TRBV7-9 and TRBJ2-7; 8 nucleotides line up with TRBD1. The CDR3 loop spans 14 amino acids. From germline, CDR1 is SEHNR and CDR2 FQNEAQ (reference sequence). V lost 5 bases, J lost 4 bases, and 7 bases stayed unmatched. Full variable domain (missing parts from reference TRBV7-9 and TRBJ2-7): DTGVSQNPRHKITKRGQNVTFRCDPISEHNRLYWYRQTLGQGPEFLTYFQNEAQLEKSRLLSDRFSAERPKGSFSTLEIQRTEQGDSAMYLCASSASGGGYEQYFGPGTRLTVT.

The genes are TRBV19 and TRBJ2-6; a weak D match, TRBD1 (6 bases). V lost 6 bases to trimming and J lost 1 base, with 10 bases between them. The CDR3 consists of 15 residues. Germline CDR1 is LNHDA and CDR2 is SQIVND (reference sequence). CDR3 coding DNA: TGTGCCAGTAGAGAAACAGGGTCTGGGGCCAACGTCCTGACTTTC. This encodes CASRETGSGANVLTF.

The chain joins TRBV2 to TRBJ2-1; TRBD1 matches 7 bases. V was clipped by 3 bases and J by 5 bases; unmatched bases: 7. Germline V gives CDR1 SNHLY, CDR2 FYNNEI. The CDR3 length is 15 residues. This CDR3 is CASSEGETGHNEQFF. CDR3 sequence (DNA): TGTGCCAGCAGTGAGGGGGAGACAGGGCACAATGAGCAGTTCTTC.

The chain carries TRBV28 and TRBJ2-3; tentatively, D is TRBD2 (5 bases). CDR3 length: 13 amino acids. Germline lookup yields CDR1 MDHEN and CDR2 SYDVKM. The V and J ends lost 6 bases and 3 bases respectively, with 10 bases between them. CDR3 sequence: CASSFPGTDTQYF. The CDR3 DNA is TGTGCCAGCAGCTTTCCGGGGACAGATACGCAGTATTTT.

The chain links TRBV29-1 to TRBJ2-6, with D perhaps given as TRBD1 or TRBD2 (5 bases each). V was shortened by 4 bases and J by 0 bases, with 7 bases between the two germline ends. CDR1 is SQVTM, CDR2 ANQGSEA, per germline. This CDR3 spans 14 amino acids. The CDR3 coding sequence is TGCAGCGTTGCGGGACCCTCTGGGGCCAACGTCCTGACTTTC. Translation: CSVAGPSGANVLTF.

This chain uses TRBV7-2 with TRBJ2-7; TRBD2 aligns across 9 bases. This CDR3 is built from 14 residues. V shed 6 bases, J shed 3 bases, and the junction held 6 bases outside the gene matches. The V gene's germline CDR1 is SGHTA and CDR2 FQGNSA. In nucleotides, the CDR3 is TGTGCCAGCAGAGCGGGGGGCCCTGTCTACGAGCAGTACTTC. Its translation: CASRAGGPVYEQYF.

This chain connects TRBV28 to TRBJ2-5; perhaps TRBD2 as D (6 bases). This CDR3 spans 16 amino acids. Germline loops: CDR1 MDHEN, CDR2 SYDVKM. V dropped 7 bases and J dropped 2 bases, with 20 bases sitting between them. The CDR3 protein is CASNNLWWGVQETQYF. The CDR3 bases are TGTGCCAGCAACAACCTCTGGTGGGGGGTACAAGAGACCCAGTACTTC.

The V and J genes are TRBV1 and TRBJ2-7; the table gives TRBD2 as D, unverified against the DNA. TRBV1 is annotated as a pseudogene. The CDR3 spans 19 residues. As DNA, the CDR3 is TGCACCAGCAGCCACTGGACAGGGTTTTTCGGGACTAGCGGGTACGAGCAGTACTTC. This sequence encodes CTSSHWTGFFGTSGYEQYF.

The V and J genes are TRBV11-2 and TRBJ2-5; D possibly matches TRBD1 or TRBD2 (5 bases each). V was trimmed by 3 bases and J by 6 bases, leaving 20 bases between them. There are 16 residues in the CDR3. CDR1 and CDR2 (germline): SGHAT, FQNNGV. CDR3 DNA sequence: TGTGCCAGCAGCTTGTACTCCGGGACCCAATATCAGACCCAGTACTTC. Translation: CASSLYSGTQYQTQYF. The whole variable domain, filled in from reference TRBV11-2 and TRBJ2-5, reads EAGVAQSPRYKIIEKRQSVAFWCNPISGHATLYWYQQILGQGPKLLIQFQNNGVVDDSQLPKDRFSAERLKGVDSTLKIQPAKLEDSAVYLCASSLYSGTQYQTQYFGPGTRLLVL.

The chain employs TRBV27 and TRBJ1-1; D is unclear. V gave up 5 bases and J gave up 0 bases, with 10 bases separating them. Germline V gives CDR1 MNHEY, CDR2 SMNVEV (reference sequence). This CDR3 comprises 14 residues. The CDR3: CASSPWAVNTEAFF. The CDR3, as DNA: TGTGCCAGCAGTCCCTGGGCGGTGAACACTGAAGCTTTCTTT.

The rearrangement uses TRBV12-5 and TRBJ1-5; no definite D call. V gave up 1 base and J gave up 5 bases, with 3 bases separating them. The CDR3 length is 12 residues. Germline V CDR1 and CDR2: LGHNT, FRNRAP. CDR3 region: CASGLDDQPQHF. Written as DNA, the CDR3 is TGTGCTAGTGGTTTGGATGATCAGCCCCAGCATTTT.

V gene TRBV15 combines with J gene TRBJ2-6; 7 nucleotides align to TRBD1. The trim removed 8 bases at V and 0 bases at J, leaving 1 base unmatched. Germline-derived CDR1 and CDR2 are LNHNV and YYDKDF (reference sequence). The length of the CDR3 is 14 residues. As DNA, the CDR3 is TGTGCCACCGGGACAGCCTCTGGGGCCAACGTCCTGACTTTC. Encoded protein: CATGTASGANVLTF.